This TCR beta chain was identified during a study of T cells in Graves' hyperthyroidism and ophthalmopathy. TCR beta CDR3 region amplification was performed from RNA transcripts. First-round RT-PCR of the TCR CDR3 relied on the HTBI primer set. TCRdb independently ran MiXCR on the multiplex PCR reads; one entry per CDR3 protein. The sample carries about 360,000 distinct CDR3 sequences, 15% to 17% recorded once. V lost 2 bases and J lost 5; bases outside the gene matches: 7. Germline CDR1 KGHSH, CDR2 LQKENI. The CDR3 spans 16 residues. The blood sample dates from first hyperthyroidism diagnosis, preceding any ophthalmopathy symptoms. A few counts support this clonotype.

Source material: blood. This clonotype was obtained from a woman aged 18-35 years with Graves' hyperthyroidism that later progressed to Graves' ophthalmopathy. The V gene is TRBV18, the J gene TRBJ1-1; 11 nucleotides match TRBD1. The CDR3 sequence is CASSPGQGAVRTEAFF. For the CDR3, the DNA is TGTGCCAGCTCACCAGGACAGGGGGCAGTGAGGACTGAAGCTTTCTTT.